What follows are 21 T cell receptor beta chains derived from one specimen sequenced in a study of T cell changes during pregnancy in multiple sclerosis. Method: immunoSEQ multiplex PCR; TCRdb's copy keeps in-frame clones and lacks some. Among about 38,000 clones listed, about 90% were seen once. Specimen: CD4+ T cells from peripheral blood mononuclear cells, collected in the second trimester of pregnancy. Receptors were obtained from a female donor with multiple sclerosis, enrolled in a pregnancy study.

CDR3 residues: CASSVGGVLNTEAFF. The CDR3 DNA is TGTGCCAGCAGTGTAGGGGGTGTATTAAACACTGAAGCTTTCTTT. The gene calls are TRBV2 and TRBJ1-1; tentatively, D is TRBD1 (6 bases). This CDR3 has 15 residues. V was pared by 4 bases and J by 2 bases, with 14 bases between. Per the germline V gene, CDR1 is SNHLY and CDR2 is FYNNEI. The complete variable domain, with remaining parts taken from reference TRBV2 and TRBJ1-1, reads EPEVTQTPSHQVTQMGQEVILRCVPISNHLYFYWYRQILGQKVEFLVSFYNNEISEKSEIFDDQFSVERPDGSNFTLKIRSTKLEDSAMYFCASSVGGVLNTEAFFGQGTRLTVV.

The chain combines TRBV4-3 with TRBJ2-7, with 9 bases that match TRBD2. The CDR3 is 18 residues long. Germline lookup yields CDR1 LGHNA and CDR2 YSLEER. With 0 bases clipped from V and 2 bases from J, the junction kept 11 bases outside the gene matches. The CDR3 DNA reads TGCGCCAGCAGCCAAGATCTTTCGGGGGGACTAGCTACCTACGAGCAGTACTTC. Encoded protein: CASSQDLSGGLATYEQYF.

V and J are TRBV27 and TRBJ2-2, with 8 positions matching TRBD1. The CDR3 is 16 residues long. Germline CDR1 MNHEY, CDR2 SMNVEV (reference sequence). Germline trimming cut 3 bases from V and 0 bases from J; bases unmatched to any gene: 3. In DNA, the CDR3 is TGTGCCAGCAGTTTTCAGGACAGGGCGAACACCGGGGAGCTGTTTTTT. It specifies CASSFQDRANTGELFF.

This chain uses TRBV6-6 with TRBJ1-1; no clear D. Germline V lookup: CDR1 MNHNY, CDR2 SVGAGI (reference sequence). The CDR3 extends over 14 amino acids. The ends were cut back, 0 bases at V and 4 bases at J, with 9 bases in the middle. CDR3 DNA sequence: TGTGCCAGCAGTTACTCTGGGAGCAGCACTGAAGCTTTCTTT. Translating it yields CASSYSGSSTEAFF.

The CDR3 here is CASSTNLRGLKRNTEAFF. The CDR3 DNA reads as TGTGCCAGCAGCACGAATCTCAGGGGCCTTAAACGGAACACTGAAGCTTTCTTT. The chain carries TRBV7-9 and TRBJ1-1; D is possibly TRBD1 (6 bases). This CDR3 is 18 amino acids long. The germline V gene encodes CDR1 SEHNR and CDR2 FQNEAQ (reference sequence). The germline V and J ends were trimmed by 5 bases and 1 base, with 23 bases remaining between them.

This chain links TRBV19 with TRBJ2-7; TRBD2 matches at 11 bases. Germline V gives CDR1 LNHDA, CDR2 SQIVND (reference sequence). The CDR3 is 14 amino acids. The V gene end was trimmed by 6 bases and the J gene end by 6 bases; junction bases not matched to a gene: 7. The CDR3 sequence: CASRTTSGRGEQYF. In nucleotides, the CDR3 is TGTGCCAGTAGAACCACTAGCGGGAGAGGCGAGCAGTACTTC.

The chain links TRBV7-2 to TRBJ2-7; D might be TRBD2 (6 bases). Germline V gene sequence: CDR1 SGHTA, CDR2 FQGNSA. CDR3 length: 14 amino acids. V shed 2 bases and J shed 6 bases, with 14 bases lying between them. The CDR3 DNA reads as TGTGCCAGCAGCTTAACTTCGGGAGTCTTCGAGCAGTACTTC. Protein sequence: CASSLTSGVFEQYF.

This chain uses TRBV5-4 with TRBJ2-1, with D perhaps matching TRBD2 (5 bases). Trimming cost V 6 bases and J 4 bases, with 8 bases left between them. The CDR3 is 12 amino acids. Germline CDR1 reads SGHNT; CDR2 reads YYREEE (reference sequence). Here the CDR3 reads CASTGRYNEQFF. As DNA, the CDR3 is TGTGCCAGCACGGGGAGATACAATGAGCAGTTCTTC.

V gene TRBV28 combines with J gene TRBJ2-7; 12 bases map to TRBD2. CDR1 and CDR2 from the germline V gene are MDHEN and SYDVKM. After removal of 3 bases from V and 3 bases from J, the junction contained 3 bases not matched to a gene. CDR3 length: 15 amino acids. CDR3 residues: CASSLTSGRGYEQYF. The DNA of the CDR3 is TGTGCCAGCAGTTTGACTAGCGGGAGAGGCTACGAGCAGTACTTC.

This chain links TRBV28 with TRBJ1-1; the match to TRBD1 covers 11 bases. This CDR3 has 16 amino acids. Per the germline V gene, CDR1 is MDHEN and CDR2 is SYDVKM. V lost 6 bases, J lost 5 bases, and 11 bases stayed unmatched. DNA for the CDR3: TGTGCCAGCAGCCCAACAGGACAGGGGGCGGGGACTGAAGCTTTCTTT. Its translation is CASSPTGQGAGTEAFF.

This sequence joins TRBV7-2 and TRBJ2-3, with a weak D call TRBD1 (5 bases). Germline V gene data show CDR1 as SGHTA and CDR2 as FQGNSA. The CDR3 totals 14 residues. With 7 bases removed from V and 0 bases from J, the gap between germline ends came to 11 bases. CDR3 in amino acids: CASIPGRSTDTQYF. The CDR3 region has the DNA TGTGCCAGCATCCCAGGGCGGAGCACAGATACGCAGTATTTT.

Comments on this clone: The junction differs from germline at one of its ends, possibly a read error. The chain links TRBV7-2 to TRBJ2-7; TRBD2 might be the D (5 bases). CDR3 length: 14 residues. The germline V gene has CDR1 SGHTA and CDR2 FQGNSA. CDR3: CASSLGRESLERDF. The DNA for the CDR3 is TGTGCCAGCAGCTTAGGACGGGAAAGCTTAGAGCGCGACTTC.

CDR3 DNA: TGTGCCAGCAGCGAGGGACTAGCGGTTAGCACAGATACGCAGTATTTT. It encodes CASSEGLAVSTDTQYF. The V and J genes are TRBV6-7 and TRBJ2-3; 11 positions match TRBD2. TRBV6-7 is marked as an open reading frame, function uncertain. After removal of 6 bases from V and 0 bases from J, the junction contained 5 bases not matched to a gene. The CDR3 sequence is 16 residues long.

V is TRBV28 and J is TRBJ2-7, with TRBD2 identical over 9 bases. CDR1 and CDR2 from the germline V gene are MDHEN and SYDVKM. The CDR3 sequence is 16 residues long. The junction had 12 bases not matched to a gene; V was cut back by 5 bases and J by 4 bases. The CDR3 sequence: CASSDSSGIARYEQYF. The CDR3 bases are TGTGCCAGCAGTGATTCTAGCGGGATCGCGCGGTACGAGCAGTACTTC.

V usage is TRBV13 and J usage is TRBJ1-3, with D possibly being TRBD1 (6 bases). Germline CDR1 PRHDT, CDR2 FYEKMQ (reference sequence). The CDR3 length is 15 residues. V shed 2 bases and J shed 0 bases, with 8 bases lying between them. The CDR3, as DNA: TGTGCCAGCAGCTTACGGGACATCTCTGGAAACACCATATATTTT. It codes for CASSLRDISGNTIYF.

The chain has TRBV18 and TRBJ1-1; D is possibly TRBD1 (5 bases). Trimming pared 4 bases from V and 2 bases from J, leaving 17 bases between. The CDR3 sequence is 16 residues long. CDR1 KGHSH and CDR2 LQKENI come from the germline V gene. The CDR3 DNA reads as TGTGCCAGCTCACGACTGAGCGGGGGAGGAAACACTGAAGCTTTCTTT. Translating it yields CASSRLSGGGNTEAFF. Variable domain in full (rest from reference TRBV18 and TRBJ1-1): NAGVMQNPRHLVRRRGQEARLRCSPMKGHSHVYWYRQLPEEGLKFMVYLQKENIIDESGMPKERFSAEFPKEGPSILRIQQVVRGDSAAYFCASSRLSGGGNTEAFFGQGTRLTVV.

The rearrangement links TRBV19 to TRBJ2-4, with 9 bases aligning to TRBD2. The V gene end was trimmed by 7 bases and the J gene end by 4 bases; junction bases not matched to a gene: 5. CDR3 length: 14 amino acids. Germline CDR1 reads LNHDA; CDR2 reads SQIVND (reference sequence). The DNA for the CDR3 is TGTGCCAGTAAGGCGGGAGGGGCTAAAAACATTCAGTACTTC. Translated, it gives CASKAGGAKNIQYF.

The genes are TRBV4-3 and TRBJ2-7, with TRBD2 matching over 8 bases. The CDR3 is 14 residues long. V lost 0 bases and J lost 4; bases outside the gene matches: 2. In germline, CDR1 is LGHNA, CDR2 YSLEER. The CDR3 reads CASSQDSGGYEQYF. The CDR3 region has the DNA TGCGCCAGCAGCCAAGACAGCGGGGGATACGAGCAGTACTTC.

The CDR3 sequence: CASSEKSYYEQYF. The CDR3 DNA reads TGTGCCAGCAGTGAAAAAAGCTACTACGAGCAGTACTTC. J is TRBJ2-7 and V is TRBV6-1; D is unresolved. Deletions cut 2 bases from V and 3 bases from J, with 8 bases between. CDR1 MNHNS and CDR2 SASEGT come from the germline V gene. The CDR3 length is 13 residues.

The chain joins TRBV7-9 to TRBJ2-7, with a possible D match to TRBD2 (6 bases). CDR3 length: 14 amino acids. V was cut by 6 bases and J by 4 bases, with 16 bases left in between. Germline lookup yields CDR1 SEHNR and CDR2 FQNEAQ (reference sequence). Here the CDR3 reads CASRFTGGGYEQYF. Here the CDR3 DNA reads TGTGCCAGCAGGTTCACCGGGGGTGGGTACGAGCAGTACTTC.

This rearrangement joins TRBV19 to TRBJ2-3; the D gene is possibly TRBD1 (5 bases). The CDR3 has 16 residues. Germline V gene lookup returns CDR1 LNHDA and CDR2 SQIVND (reference sequence). Trimming took 5 bases from V and 2 from J, leaving 17 bases between them. For the CDR3, the DNA is TGTGCCAGTAGTTCAGACAGATTACGGTCCACAGATACGCAGTATTTT. Protein sequence: CASSSDRLRSTDTQYF.